This passage covers 12 T cell receptor beta chains from one sample sequenced in a study of shared clonotypes between healthy human individuals. Assay used: immunoSEQ multiplex PCR; TCRdb lists only in-frame clones, some missing. The table has about 2 million clones, 95% seen once. The specimen sequenced was naive CD4+ T cells sorted from blood. This sample's subset: CD45RA+ positively selected. Receptors were obtained from a young man in good health.

This chain joins TRBV30 and TRBJ1-6; D perhaps matches TRBD1 (5 bases). Trimming took off 4 bases at V and 4 bases at J, with 17 bases between the two ends. Germline-derived CDR1 and CDR2 are GTSNPN and SVGIG (reference sequence). The CDR3 has 16 amino acids. CDR3 sequence (DNA): TGTGCCTGGATGATGGGGGGGGGAACTTATAATTCACCCCTCCACTTT. Encoded protein: CAWMMGGGTYNSPLHF.

This chain joins TRBV5-1 and TRBJ2-5; D gene uncertain. The CDR3 is 16 residues long. Deletions cut 1 base from V and 2 bases from J, with 15 bases between. The germline V gene encodes CDR1 SGHRS and CDR2 YFSETQ. DNA for the CDR3: TGCGCCAGCAGCTTGTCTCCGCTTACGCAACAAGAGACCCAGTACTTC. Its translation: CASSLSPLTQQETQYF.

The table lists this clone with a few counts. The V gene is TRBV19, the J gene TRBJ2-1; 11 nucleotides agree with TRBD1. Germline CDR1 and CDR2: LNHDA and SQIVND (reference sequence). The V and J ends lost 6 bases and 6 bases, in that order; junction bases with no gene match: 7. This CDR3 is 15 amino acids long. The CDR3 spells CASSPGTGGSNEQFF. The CDR3 region has the DNA TGTGCCAGTAGCCCCGGGACAGGGGGGAGCAATGAGCAGTTCTTC.

Points on this clone: This sample also contains other DNA sequences that code for the same CDR3. The chain joins TRBV27 to TRBJ2-5, with TRBD1 matching over 10 bases. Germline CDR1 MNHEY, CDR2 SMNVEV (reference sequence). The ends lost 5 bases at V and 4 bases at J; junction bases unmatched: 4. There are 14 residues in the CDR3. The CDR3 sequence: CASSPRTGGETQYF. Written as DNA, the CDR3 is TGTGCCAGCAGTCCCAGGACAGGGGGAGAGACCCAGTACTTC.

The rearrangement links TRBV2 to TRBJ2-1; D is unresolved. The CDR3 is made up of 12 amino acids. CDR1 is SNHLY, CDR2 FYNNEI, per germline. Between the trimmed V and J ends, which lost 6 bases and 6 bases, there was a span of 9 bases. The CDR3 region is CASSPEINEQFF. Here the CDR3 DNA reads TGTGCCAGCAGCCCGGAGATCAATGAGCAGTTCTTC.

This clone was recorded only once. The chain employs TRBV9 and TRBJ2-3; the D is unclear. Per the germline V gene, CDR1 is SGDLS and CDR2 is YYNGEE. The CDR3 sequence is 14 residues long. V was pared by 0 bases and J by 8 bases, with 13 bases between. The CDR3 here is CASSVDAPPGTQYF. CDR3 sequence (DNA): TGTGCCAGCAGCGTAGACGCCCCCCCAGGTACGCAGTATTTT.

The V call is TRBV4-1, the J call TRBJ1-4; D is undetermined. Germline V gene data show CDR1 as MGHRA and CDR2 as YSYEKL. The CDR3 contains 15 residues. Trimming stripped 6 bases from V and 8 bases from J, with 19 bases between. CDR3 DNA: TGCGCCAGCAGGTCCGTCGGGATCCCCGGAGAAAAACTGTTTTTT. Its protein is CASRSVGIPGEKLFF.

V and J are TRBV7-2 and TRBJ2-1, with 9 positions matching TRBD1. Trimming cost V 5 bases and J 4 bases; bases outside gene matches: 6. The CDR3 is made up of 15 amino acids. Germline lookup yields CDR1 SGHTA and CDR2 FQGNSA. The DNA of the CDR3 is TGTGCCAGCAGCCGCCGACAGGGGGTATACAATGAGCAGTTCTTC. Its protein product is CASSRRQGVYNEQFF.

The V call is TRBV10-3, the J call TRBJ2-7, with a possible D match to TRBD1 (5 bases). Trimming removed 8 bases at V and 0 bases at J, with 23 bases between. The CDR3 sequence is 17 residues long. Germline V CDR1 and CDR2: ENHRY, SYGVKD. CDR3 in DNA: TGTGCCATCGGAATTTACGTACAGGCGTTTCACTCCTACGAGCAGTACTTC. This sequence encodes CAIGIYVQAFHSYEQYF.

Comments on this clone: The same CDR3 also results from other DNA sequences found in this sample. For the CDR3, the DNA is TGTGCCTGGAGTCCAAGCCGGACTAGTGGGTACAATGAGCAGTTCTTC. Its translation is CAWSPSRTSGYNEQFF. V is TRBV30 and J is TRBJ2-1, with TRBD2 identical over 7 bases. The CDR3 loop spans 16 amino acids. The germline V gene has CDR1 GTSNPN and CDR2 SVGIG (reference sequence). V trimming: 2 bases; J trimming: 4 bases; junction bases outside the gene matches: 11.

This clone was seen many times. The chain joins TRBV30 to TRBJ1-3; possible D gene TRBD1, 6 bases. CDR1 GTSNPN and CDR2 SVGIG come from the germline V gene (reference sequence). V lost 7 bases, J lost 4 bases, and 11 bases lay in between. The CDR3 loop spans 12 amino acids. The CDR3 loop reads CAFFQGGNTIYF. CDR3 nucleotide sequence: TGTGCCTTCTTCCAGGGGGGAAACACCATATATTTT.

The chain uses TRBV6-1 and TRBJ2-1; TRBD2 matches at 7 bases. This CDR3 has 19 amino acids. Germline V gene data show CDR1 as MNHNS and CDR2 as SASEGT. Trimming removed 0 bases from V and 0 bases from J; junction bases left unmatched: 11. The CDR3 nucleotides are TGTGCCAGCAGTGAAGCGACTCTCTTGGGCGGGAGCTCCTACAATGAGCAGTTCTTC. Translating it yields CASSEATLLGGSSYNEQFF.